The 24 T cell receptor beta chains listed next were all sequenced from one sample in a study of blood T cells in healthy people across ages. Through a sample-barcoded 5' primer and a J-beta primer mix, a second PCR was run for roughly 6 to 12 cycles. TCRdb used MiXCR to reprocess the 5' RACE reads, holding one entry per CDR3 protein. This sample has roughly 1,700,000 distinct CDR3 sequences, with 25% to 30% found just once. Sequenced material: blood. The receptors were gathered from a woman in her 30s in good health.

V is TRBV7-2 and J is TRBJ1-1; D is unresolved. Trimming removed 1 base at V and 0 bases at J, with 6 bases between. Germline V gene sequence: CDR1 SGHTA, CDR2 FQGNSA. There are 14 residues in the CDR3. DNA for the CDR3: TGTGCCAGCAGCTTAGTCCAGATGAACACTGAAGCTTTCTTT. Translating gives CASSLVQMNTEAFF.

Many counts were recorded for this clonotype. The chain couples TRBV20-1 to TRBJ2-1; D is unresolved. The germline CDR1 and CDR2 sequences are DFQATT and SNEGSKA (reference sequence). Trimming cost V 6 bases and J 9 bases, with 15 bases left between them. This CDR3 comprises 12 residues. CDR3 nucleotide sequence: TGCAGTGCATTTGAAATTTACCCTGAGCAGTTCTTC. Its translation is CSAFEIYPEQFF.

The V call is TRBV4-1, the J call TRBJ2-5; D unresolved. From germline, CDR1 is MGHRA and CDR2 YSYEKL. The CDR3 spans 16 residues. Trimming removed 0 bases from V and 1 base from J, with 12 bases in between. In DNA form, the CDR3 reads TGCGCCAGCAGCCAAGACAGAACGGTGGGCCAAGAGACCCAGTACTTC. It encodes CASSQDRTVGQETQYF.

A remark on this clonotype: A read error may be the cause here, since a much bigger clone is one base away. The chain recombines TRBV29-1 with TRBJ2-4; D gene ambiguous. V lost 7 bases and J lost 0, with 4 bases in between. CDR3 length: 11 residues. Germline values: CDR1 SQVTM, CDR2 ANQGSEA. The chain's CDR3 is CSGSAKNIQYF. DNA of the CDR3: TGCAGCGGATCAGCCAAAAACATTCAGTACTTC.

Only a few counts were recorded for this clonotype. This chain joins TRBV6-5 and TRBJ2-1; 12 bases agree with TRBD2. Germline V lookup: CDR1 MNHEY, CDR2 SVGAGI. J lost 9 bases, V lost 8 bases, and 11 bases had no gene match. This CDR3 has 15 residues. The CDR3 protein is CASGEATSGRREQFF. The CDR3 DNA is TGTGCCAGCGGGGAAGCAACTAGCGGGAGGCGTGAGCAGTTCTTC.

This chain joins TRBV11-3 and TRBJ1-1; TRBD1 matches 10 bases. The germline V gene has CDR1 SGHNT and CDR2 YENEEA. This CDR3 is 13 amino acids long. V trimming: 5 bases; J trimming: 7 bases; junction bases outside the gene matches: 4. The chain's CDR3 is CASSNRDRGEAFF. The CDR3 bases are TGTGCCAGCAGCAACCGGGACAGGGGTGAAGCTTTCTTT.

On this clonotype: At one end the junction does not follow the germline gene, possibly because of a read error. V and J are TRBV6-6 and TRBJ2-5; D is tentatively TRBD1 or TRBD2 (5 bases each). The germline gives CDR1 MNHNY, CDR2 SVGAGI (reference sequence). The CDR3 covers 15 residues. The CDR3 loop is CASSYSRGAQVTQYF. CDR3 coding DNA: TGTGCCAGCAGTTACTCGAGGGGAGCACAAGTGACCCAGTACTTC.

The rearrangement uses TRBV9 and TRBJ2-5, with D perhaps matching TRBD2 (6 bases). This CDR3 region has 15 residues. Germline V gene lookup returns CDR1 SGDLS and CDR2 YYNGEE. V dropped 0 bases and J dropped 5 bases, with 14 bases sitting between them. The CDR3 coding sequence is TGTGCCAGCAGCGTAGGTCCCAGCGGGCGGGAGACCCAGTACTTC. Translating gives CASSVGPSGRETQYF.

This clonotype was detected only a few times. The chain is built from TRBV25-1 and TRBJ2-1; D perhaps matches TRBD2 (6 bases). Germline V gene data show CDR1 as MGHDK and CDR2 as SYGVNS. The length of the CDR3 is 17 residues. V dropped 5 bases and J dropped 1 base, with 18 bases sitting between them. The CDR3: CASSSSLASLSYNEQFF. The CDR3 DNA sequence: TGTGCCAGCAGTAGTTCCCTAGCGTCCTTATCCTACAATGAGCAGTTCTTC.

The J gene is TRBJ2-1, the V gene TRBV4-1; D might be TRBD2 (6 bases). This CDR3 is built from 15 residues. From germline, CDR1 is MGHRA and CDR2 YSYEKL. Deletions cut 1 base from V and 5 bases from J, with 12 bases between. The CDR3 bases are TGCGCCAGCAGCCAAGTGGGCGGGGTTAACAATGAGCAGTTCTTC. Amino acid sequence: CASSQVGGVNNEQFF.

This clonotype was counted only a few times. The rearrangement links TRBV12-3 or TRBV12-4 to TRBJ2-7, with 8 bases lining up with TRBD1. This CDR3 region has 14 residues. The junction had 8 bases not matched to a gene; V was cut back by 4 bases and J by 6 bases. The CDR3 bases are TGTGCCAGCAGTTCGACAGGGGAACAGGGCGAGCAGTACTTC. Translation gives CASSSTGEQGEQYF.

About this clonotype: At one boundary the junction diverges from the germline segment, which might be a read error. The gene calls are TRBV20-1 and TRBJ2-1, with TRBD2 matching 11 bases. The CDR3 loop spans 16 amino acids. The germline V gene encodes CDR1 DFQATT and CDR2 SNEGSKA (reference sequence). CDR3 sequence: CSAMDFSGRARNEQCF. In nucleotides, the CDR3 is TGCAGTGCTATGGATTTTAGCGGGAGGGCCAGGAATGAGCAGTGCTTC.

In this sample, this clonotype turned up many times. The rearrangement links TRBV12-3 or TRBV12-4 to TRBJ2-2; 8 nucleotides align to TRBD1. The CDR3 sequence is 13 residues long. V was clipped by 5 bases and J by 5 bases; unmatched bases: 1. The CDR3, as DNA: TGTGCCAGCAGTCGACAGGGGACCGGGGAGCTGTTTTTT. Residues: CASSRQGTGELFF.

This clonotype was observed a few times. The CDR3 coding sequence is TGCAGTGCTTCTGGGAGCGTGAGCACAGATACGCAGTATTTT. Translation gives CSASGSVSTDTQYF. This rearrangement joins TRBV20-1 to TRBJ2-3; TRBD2 is a possible D gene (5 bases). V shed 5 bases and J shed 0 bases, with 12 bases lying between them. CDR1 and CDR2 (germline): DFQATT, SNEGSKA (reference sequence). The CDR3 length is 14 residues.

Many counts were recorded for this clonotype. Sequence at one end of the junction differs from germline and may be a read error. CDR3 nucleotides: TGCGCCAGCAGCCTAGCAGCCGGGGAGCTGTTTTTT. It codes for CASSLAAGELFF. The V gene is TRBV7-9, the J gene TRBJ2-2; D may be TRBD2 (5 bases). The CDR3 extends over 12 amino acids. CDR1 and CDR2 from the germline V gene are SEHNR and FQNEAQ (reference sequence).

The chain has TRBV10-3 and TRBJ1-1, with D unresolved. The CDR3 consists of 12 residues. Between the trimmed V and J ends, which lost 1 base and 7 bases, there was a span of 7 bases. Looked up from germline, CDR1 is ENHRY and CDR2 is SYGVKD. The CDR3 DNA follows: TGTGCCATCAGTGAGTTCGGCTTTGAAGCTTTCTTT. Translating gives CAISEFGFEAFF.

In the case of this clonotype: A read error is possible here, since a much larger clone lies one base away. The V and J genes are TRBV12-3 or TRBV12-4 and TRBJ2-1; 9 bases map to TRBD2. The CDR3 covers 14 residues. The CDR3 DNA sequence: TGTGCCAGCCGGGGACTAGCTGCGGGAGCTGAGCCGTTCTTC. It translates to CASRGLAAGAEPFF.

This clonotype was counted between two and nine times. The V and J genes are TRBV7-2 and TRBJ2-3; D might be TRBD1 (6 bases). Looked up from germline, CDR1 is SGHTA and CDR2 is FQGNSA. V was clipped by 6 bases and J by 0 bases, with 16 bases between them. The CDR3 contains 16 residues. CDR3 in amino acids: CASRYRQVLSTDTQYF. The CDR3, as DNA: TGTGCCAGCAGGTACCGACAGGTTCTAAGCACAGATACGCAGTATTTT.

In nucleotides, the CDR3 is TGCAGCGGCAAGGGGGGGGCGGGTGGAGATACGCAGTATTTT. Protein product: CSGKGGAGGDTQYF. The genes are TRBV29-1 and TRBJ2-3; possibly TRBD2 for D (7 bases). The V end lost 7 bases, the J end lost 5 bases, and 19 bases lay between the germline ends. CDR3 length: 14 amino acids. Germline CDR1 is SQVTM and CDR2 is ANQGSEA.

This clonotype has a handful of counts. The chain is built from TRBV12-5 and TRBJ2-7; D is uncertain. V was cut by 2 bases and J by 6 bases, with 11 bases left in between. Germline V lookup: CDR1 LGHNT, CDR2 FRNRAP. CDR3 size: 13 residues. CDR3 amino acids: CASGLRWLGEQYF. In DNA form, the CDR3 reads TGTGCTAGTGGTTTGCGGTGGTTGGGCGAGCAGTACTTC.

This clonotype was picked up one time. A clone one base away is much larger, so this may be a read error. The chain has TRBV6-1 and TRBJ2-5, with D tentatively TRBD1 (6 bases). Germline V CDR1 and CDR2: MNHNS, SASEGT. This CDR3 has 12 residues. Trimming pared 8 bases from V and 11 bases from J, leaving 18 bases between. The CDR3 region has the DNA TGTGCCAGCCTGGACAGTGCCTACGGGCAGTACTTC. Translating it yields CASLDSAYGQYF.

This clonotype was counted many times. The rearrangement links TRBV12-3 or TRBV12-4 to TRBJ1-2, with D possibly TRBD1 on 5 matching bases. The length of the CDR3 is 12 residues. V shed 8 bases and J shed 4 bases, with 11 bases lying between them. The CDR3 sequence: CASSRGGYGYTF. The DNA for the CDR3 is TGTGCCAGCTCCCGGGGGGGCTATGGCTACACCTTC.

As for this clonotype: One end of the junction fails to match germline, which may point to a read error. The chain combines TRBV6-6 with TRBJ2-7; D could derive from TRBD1 or TRBD2 (5 bases each). The J call is doubtful: the DNA matches TRBJ2-5 better. The CDR3 covers 16 residues. Germline V CDR1 and CDR2: MNHNY, SVGAGI (reference sequence). The CDR3 bases are TGTGCCTGCAGTTACTTCCGGACTGCCCAGGGAGAGACCCAGTACTTC. It translates to CACSYFRTAQGETQYF.

This clonotype came up a few times. CDR3 region: CASSLSGSQFSGANVLTF. The CDR3 nucleotides read TGCGCCAGCAGCTTGAGCGGTTCCCAATTCTCTGGGGCCAACGTCCTGACTTTC. V is TRBV5-1 and J is TRBJ2-6; D might be TRBD2 (5 bases). This CDR3 has 18 amino acids. Germline CDR1 and CDR2: SGHRS and YFSETQ. Trimming took 1 base from V and 0 from J, leaving 14 bases between them.